This passage covers 32 T cell receptor beta chains from one sample sequenced in a study of Ad26.COV2.S vaccination and SARS-CoV-2 variants. Produced via immunoSEQ multiplex PCR; TCRdb's table is partial and in-frame only. The sample includes 290,000 or so clones, around 87% of them seen just once. Documented treatment: around 19 received Ad26.COV2.S at low or high dose, single or two shots; a few received placebo; per-sample allocation not given. Vaccine and placebo recipients were sampled on day 63 after the first injection. Sequenced here: peripheral blood, sampled in a trial of Ad26.COV2.S vaccine versus placebo. The origin of the receptors is a person between 18 and 59 years old who received the Ad26.COV2.S COVID-19 vaccine or a placebo.

This chain uses TRBV3-1 (or the pseudogene TRBV3-2) with TRBJ1-5, with a tentative D call TRBD1 (6 bases). The V end lost 2 bases, the J end lost 4 bases, and 9 bases lay between the germline ends. This CDR3 is built from 14 residues. Germline lookup yields CDR1 LGHDT and CDR2 YNNKEL (reference sequence). DNA of the CDR3: TGTGCCAGCAGCCAAATACAGGGAAATCAGCCCCAGCATTTT. Translated, it gives CASSQIQGNQPQHF.

The genes are TRBV6-5 and TRBJ1-6, with a weak D call TRBD1 (6 bases). CDR3 length equals 15 residues. Per germline, CDR1 MNHEY and CDR2 SVGAGI. Trimming pared 2 bases from V and 7 bases from J, leaving 12 bases between. The CDR3 nucleotides read TGTGCCAGCAGTTACAGGGGGTTGGGGAATTCACCCCTCCACTTT. Protein sequence: CASSYRGLGNSPLHF.

This rearrangement joins TRBV7-3 to TRBJ2-3; 11 bases are shared with TRBD2. This CDR3 has 16 residues. The junction had 4 bases not matched to a gene; V was cut back by 2 bases and J by 3 bases. Germline lookup yields CDR1 SGHTA and CDR2 FQGTGA. CDR3 nucleotides: TGTGCCAGCAGCTTACTTCCTAGCGGGGGGACAGATACGCAGTATTTT. It yields the protein CASSLLPSGGTDTQYF.

The rearrangement joins TRBV5-1 to TRBJ2-6, with no clear D. The length of the CDR3 is 16 residues. CDR1 and CDR2 (germline): SGHRS, YFSETQ. Trimming left V 0 bases short and J 1 base short, with 8 bases between. The CDR3 is CASSLEAWSGANVLTF. CDR3 DNA sequence: TGCGCCAGCAGCTTGGAGGCGTGGTCTGGGGCCAACGTCCTGACTTTC.

The rearrangement joins TRBV18 to TRBJ2-1; TRBD2 aligns across 7 bases. J lost 7 bases, V lost 2 bases, and 8 bases had no gene match. Germline V lookup: CDR1 KGHSH, CDR2 LQKENI. The CDR3 consists of 15 residues. The CDR3 DNA is TGTGCCAGCTCACCAGCTGGAACGGGAGGAAATGAGCAGTTCTTC. Translating gives CASSPAGTGGNEQFF.

The chain is built from TRBV9 and TRBJ1-1; D uncertain. Trimming cost V 0 bases and J 2 bases, with 8 bases left between them. The CDR3 totals 14 residues. Germline CDR1 SGDLS, CDR2 YYNGEE. CDR3: CASSVAGKNTEAFF. The CDR3 region has the DNA TGTGCCAGCAGCGTAGCTGGCAAAAACACTGAAGCTTTCTTT.

This chain links TRBV2 with TRBJ2-7, with D perhaps TRBD1 or TRBD2 (5 bases each). V was clipped by 7 bases and J by 4 bases, with 14 bases between them. CDR3 size: 13 residues. Germline CDR1 reads SNHLY; CDR2 reads FYNNEI. The CDR3 spells CASTDTERYEQYF. The CDR3 DNA reads as TGTGCCAGCACGGACACAGAGCGGTACGAGCAGTACTTC.

CDR3 sequence: CASSLGHQETQYF. The CDR3 nucleotides are TGTGCCAGCAGTTTAGGGCACCAAGAGACCCAGTACTTC. The rearrangement uses TRBV12-3 or TRBV12-4 and TRBJ2-5; D ambiguous. V was shortened by 1 base and J by 0 bases, with 3 bases between the two germline ends. The CDR3 is made up of 13 amino acids.

The J gene is TRBJ2-1, the V gene TRBV9; 11 positions agree with TRBD1. V trimming: 0 bases; J trimming: 7 bases; junction bases outside the gene matches: 9. The length of the CDR3 is 17 residues. Germline CDR1 reads SGDLS; CDR2 reads YYNGEE. The CDR3 sequence: CASSVVAPGTGGNEQFF. CDR3 coding DNA: TGTGCCAGCAGCGTAGTAGCCCCCGGGACAGGGGGGAATGAGCAGTTCTTC.

CDR3 nucleotide sequence: TGTGCCAGCACCGGGGGCCTAGCGGTCGACAATGAGCAGTTCTTC. Translating gives CASTGGLAVDNEQFF. The rearrangement links TRBV6-5 to TRBJ2-1; D may be TRBD2 (7 bases). V was trimmed by 7 bases and J by 5 bases, leaving 18 bases between them. Germline V gene data show CDR1 as MNHEY and CDR2 as SVGAGI. The CDR3 is 15 amino acids.

The rearrangement joins TRBV5-6 to TRBJ1-6, with D possibly being TRBD1 (6 bases). V lost 2 bases, J lost 7 bases, and 16 bases lay in between. The germline V gene encodes CDR1 SGHDT and CDR2 YYEEEE. The CDR3 has 16 amino acids. The CDR3 region is CASSFTGSTGNSPLHF. The CDR3 DNA is TGTGCCAGCAGCTTTACAGGGTCTACCGGCAATTCACCCCTCCACTTT.

This clone was detected only once. This chain joins TRBV15 and TRBJ2-1, with 8 bases aligning to TRBD2. Germline V gives CDR1 LNHNV, CDR2 YYDKDF (reference sequence). V was clipped by 1 base and J by 2 bases; unmatched bases: 4. The CDR3 totals 16 residues. The CDR3 DNA is TGTGCCACCAGCAGAGTACTAGCGGTAACCTACAATGAGCAGTTCTTC. Protein: CATSRVLAVTYNEQFF.

The chain links TRBV5-1 to TRBJ2-5, with TRBD2 identical over 10 bases. After removal of 4 bases from V and 5 bases from J, the junction contained 11 bases not matched to a gene. The CDR3 is made up of 16 amino acids. CDR1 and CDR2 from the germline V gene are SGHRS and YFSETQ. The CDR3 DNA reads TGCGCCAGCAGCCCCCGACTAGCGGGTGTAAAGGAGACCCAGTACTTC. Translating it yields CASSPRLAGVKETQYF.

The V and J genes are TRBV7-9 and TRBJ2-1; D uncertain. Per germline, CDR1 SEHNR and CDR2 FQNEAQ (reference sequence). The CDR3 loop spans 10 amino acids. With 9 bases removed from V and 9 bases from J, the gap between germline ends came to 9 bases. Here the CDR3 reads CASERIEQFF. In DNA, the CDR3 is TGTGCCAGTGAGCGTATTGAGCAGTTCTTC.

V usage is TRBV28 and J usage is TRBJ2-5, with D possibly TRBD2 on 5 matching bases. There are 14 residues in the CDR3. The V and J ends lost 6 bases and 7 bases respectively, with 18 bases between them. CDR1 and CDR2 from the germline V gene are MDHEN and SYDVKM. In DNA, the CDR3 is TGTGCCAGCAGAGAAAGCGGAGGCGGTGGGACCCAGTACTTC. Translating gives CASRESGGGGTQYF. Variable domain in full (rest from reference TRBV28 and TRBJ2-5): DVKVTQSSRYLVKRTGEKVFLECVQDMDHENMFWYRQDPGLGLRLIYFSYDVKMKEKGDIPEGYSVSREKKERFSLILESASTNQTSMYLCASRESGGGGTQYFGPGTRLLVL.

This chain links TRBV3-1 (or the pseudogene TRBV3-2) with TRBJ1-6; D unresolved. The CDR3 has 15 residues. Germline CDR1 LGHDT, CDR2 YNNKEL (reference sequence). V lost 1 base to trimming and J lost 13 bases, with 17 bases between them. The CDR3 bases are TGTGCCAGCAGCCAAGGGCTACAGACCGTTAGTCCCCTCCACTTT. This gives the protein CASSQGLQTVSPLHF.

This chain connects TRBV11-2 to TRBJ2-1; 13 bases fit TRBD2. Germline V gives CDR1 SGHAT, CDR2 FQNNGV. Losses at the gene ends were 5 bases for V and 10 bases for J; bases not matched to a gene: 11. The CDR3 is made up of 16 amino acids. CDR3 coding DNA: TGTGCCAGCAGCGGCCCGGGACTAGCGGGATCGCGGGAGCAGTTCTTC. Its translation: CASSGPGLAGSREQFF.

J is TRBJ2-1 and V is TRBV11-2; D unresolved. This CDR3 spans 11 amino acids. Trimming shortened V by 2 bases and J by 6 bases, and 2 bases separated the two germline ends. In germline, CDR1 is SGHAT, CDR2 FQNNGV. The CDR3 coding sequence is TGTGCCAGCAGCTTAATCAATGAGCAGTTCTTC. Protein product: CASSLINEQFF.

The J gene is TRBJ1-1, the V gene TRBV29-1; D possibly corresponds to TRBD1 (5 bases). This CDR3 is 13 amino acids long. CDR1 SQVTM and CDR2 ANQGSEA come from the germline V gene. With 3 bases removed from V and 1 base from J, the gap between germline ends came to 9 bases. The CDR3 loop is CSVEGGPNTEAFF. CDR3 bases: TGCAGCGTTGAGGGGGGACCGAACACTGAAGCTTTCTTT.

The V gene is TRBV4-3, the J gene TRBJ1-1; D is undetermined. From germline, CDR1 is LGHNA and CDR2 YSLEER. Trimming removed 4 bases from V and 1 base from J, with 13 bases in between. The CDR3 length is 15 residues. The CDR3: CASSPVKTENTEAFF. CDR3 bases: TGCGCCAGCAGCCCGGTTAAGACGGAGAACACTGAAGCTTTCTTT.

A word on this clone: The sample contains more than one DNA sequence encoding this CDR3. The chain employs TRBV18 and TRBJ1-1; 7 bases match TRBD1. The CDR3 sequence is 13 residues long. Germline V CDR1 and CDR2: KGHSH, LQKENI. V gave up 3 bases and J gave up 3 bases; unmatched junction bases: 1. As DNA, the CDR3 is TGTGCCAGCTCACCCGGGACAGACACTGAAGCTTTCTTT. Translated, it gives CASSPGTDTEAFF.

V and J are TRBV5-6 and TRBJ2-1; 11 bases are shared with TRBD2. There are 15 residues in the CDR3. In germline, CDR1 is SGHDT, CDR2 YYEEEE. The J segment lost 5 bases and the V segment lost 1 base, leaving 2 bases of the junction unmatched. Written as DNA, the CDR3 is TGTGCCAGCAGCTTGTTACTAGCGGGAGACAATGAGCAGTTCTTC. Translation gives CASSLLLAGDNEQFF.

The chain recombines TRBV7-2 with TRBJ1-4; the D is unclear. The CDR3 contains 16 residues. CDR1 and CDR2 (germline): SGHTA, FQGNSA. V gave up 1 base and J gave up 2 bases, with 11 bases separating them. The CDR3 is CASSLGGPGTNEKLFF. Here the CDR3 DNA reads TGTGCCAGCAGCTTAGGCGGGCCGGGGACTAATGAAAAACTGTTTTTT.

The J gene is TRBJ2-1, the V gene TRBV7-7; 11 nucleotides align to TRBD1. This CDR3 is 16 amino acids long. The trim removed 5 bases at V and 4 bases at J, leaving 7 bases unmatched. The germline V gene encodes CDR1 SSHAT and CDR2 FNYEAQ (reference sequence). CDR3 sequence reads: CASSPGQGASYNEQFF. The CDR3 DNA sequence: TGTGCCAGCAGCCCCGGACAGGGGGCATCTTACAATGAGCAGTTCTTC.

V and J are TRBV27 and TRBJ2-2; the D is unclear. The CDR3 covers 15 residues. Germline CDR1 and CDR2: MNHEY and SMNVEV (reference sequence). V lost 5 bases to trimming and J lost 7 bases, with 17 bases between them. The CDR3 protein is CASSPLSVIIGELFF. The CDR3 DNA follows: TGTGCCAGCAGTCCCCTGTCGGTAATTATCGGGGAGCTGTTTTTT.

The rearrangement joins TRBV7-2 to TRBJ1-5; the match to TRBD1 covers 8 bases. V lost 6 bases, J lost 2 bases, and 6 bases stayed unmatched. The CDR3 consists of 15 residues. CDR1 SGHTA and CDR2 FQGNSA come from the germline V gene. The DNA for the CDR3 is TGTGCCAGCAGTTTTACAGGGGGACGCAATCAGCCCCAGCATTTT. It translates to CASSFTGGRNQPQHF.

V gene TRBV5-5 combines with J gene TRBJ2-7; tentatively, D is TRBD1 or TRBD2 (5 bases each). CDR1 SGHKS and CDR2 YYEKEE come from the germline V gene (reference sequence). V was pared by 4 bases and J by 0 bases, with 14 bases between. The CDR3 sequence is 15 residues long. The DNA of the CDR3 is TGTGCCAGCAGCCAAGGGACGGCGAGCTCCTACGAGCAGTACTTC. This encodes CASSQGTASSYEQYF.

The V and J genes are TRBV27 and TRBJ2-1; TRBD2 aligns across 11 bases. With 5 bases clipped from V and 1 base from J, the junction kept 13 bases outside the gene matches. The germline gives CDR1 MNHEY, CDR2 SMNVEV (reference sequence). The CDR3 extends over 19 amino acids. CDR3 DNA: TGTGCCAGCAGTCCCACCCCGGGGCTAGCGGGAGGATCCTACAATGAGCAGTTCTTC. Translated: CASSPTPGLAGGSYNEQFF.

In this sample, this clone turned up many times. This chain uses TRBV5-8 with TRBJ2-1, with 7 bases aligning to TRBD2. CDR1 and CDR2 (germline): SGHTS, YDEGEE. After removal of 1 base from V and 5 bases from J, the junction contained 12 bases not matched to a gene. The CDR3 is 17 amino acids. The CDR3 DNA is TGTGCCAGCAGCTTGAAAGTTTGGACCAGCGGGGACAATGAGCAGTTCTTC. It yields the protein CASSLKVWTSGDNEQFF.

The chain is built from TRBV7-9 and TRBJ2-5; D tentatively reads TRBD1 or TRBD2 (5 bases each). The CDR3 is 14 amino acids. Germline CDR1 SEHNR, CDR2 FQNEAQ (reference sequence). V lost 3 bases, J lost 5 bases, and 13 bases lay in between. The CDR3 spells CASSLPIREETQYF. The CDR3, as DNA: TGTGCCAGCAGCTTGCCCATCAGGGAGGAGACCCAGTACTTC.

The V gene is TRBV7-9, the J gene TRBJ1-1; 8 nucleotides line up with TRBD1. J gave up 10 bases and V 4 bases, and 5 bases lay outside the gene matches. The germline gives CDR1 SEHNR, CDR2 FQNEAQ (reference sequence). This CDR3 comprises 12 residues. The CDR3 coding sequence is TGTGCCAGCAGCTCTCAGGGGGCAGGAGCTTTCTTT. Translated, it gives CASSSQGAGAFF.

The chain combines TRBV7-8 with TRBJ2-3, with 7 bases aligning to TRBD2. This CDR3 region has 15 residues. V lost 3 bases and J lost 0; bases outside the gene matches: 3. Germline V gene sequence: CDR1 SGHVS, CDR2 FQNEAQ. The DNA for the CDR3 is TGTGCCAGCAGCTTTCTTAGCGGGAGCACAGATACGCAGTATTTT. This encodes CASSFLSGSTDTQYF.